Listed below are T cell receptor beta chains from one sample, sequenced in a study of shared clonotypes between healthy human individuals. Here immunoSEQ multiplex PCR was the method, and the copy in TCRdb shows in-frame clones only, minus some. The sample records approximately 810,000 clones, 80% to 95% being singletons. The sample comprised naive CD8+ T cells sorted from blood. These receptors came from a man aged 30-40 years in good health. Each CDR3 is given with its conserved first and last residue. D genes are given only for firm matches. The size entry is marked missing in some rows and otherwise reads once, few, many or a size class.

abundance: .
j_gene: TRBJ1-1
d_gene: .
v_gene: TRBV11-2
CDR3nt: TGTGCCAGCAGCTTAAGGGGCGCCATGAACACTGAAGCTTTCTTT
CDR3aa: CASSLRGAMNTEAFF

abundance: .
j_gene: TRBJ2-1
d_gene: TRBD2
v_gene: TRBV7-8
CDR3nt: TGTGCCAGCGACTTCGGAGCGGGAGACAATGAGCAGTTCTTC
CDR3aa: CASDFGAGDNEQFF

abundance: .
j_gene: TRBJ2-7
d_gene: TRBD1
v_gene: TRBV27
CDR3nt: TGTGCCAGCAGGTCCGGGACAGGGTCCTCTCGGGAGCAGTACTTC
CDR3aa: CASRSGTGSSREQYF

abundance: .
j_gene: TRBJ2-7
d_gene: TRBD2
v_gene: TRBV27
CDR3nt: TGTGCCAGCAGTGGACTAGCGGGAGTGGGTGAGCAGTACTTC
CDR3aa: CASSGLAGVGEQYF

abundance: .
j_gene: TRBJ1-1
d_gene: TRBD1
v_gene: TRBV7-9
CDR3nt: TGTGCCAGCCGAAAACCGGGACAGGGATCGGGCACTGAAGCTTTCTTT
CDR3aa: CASRKPGQGSGTEAFF

abundance: .
j_gene: TRBJ2-7
d_gene: TRBD2
v_gene: TRBV29-1
CDR3nt: TGCAGCGTTGAAGGTTATGCGGGACTAGCGGGAGAGCGGTACGAGCAGTACTTC
CDR3aa: CSVEGYAGLAGERYEQYF

abundance: .
j_gene: TRBJ2-7
d_gene: TRBD1
v_gene: TRBV10-3
CDR3nt: TGTGCCATCAGCCAGGACAGGGTCTCCTACGAGCAGTACTTC
CDR3aa: CAISQDRVSYEQYF

abundance: .
j_gene: TRBJ2-1
d_gene: TRBD2
v_gene: TRBV10-1
CDR3nt: TGCGCCAGCAGTGAGGCGGGAGGAACCTACAATGAGCAGTTCTTC
CDR3aa: CASSEAGGTYNEQFF

abundance: .
j_gene: TRBJ1-5
d_gene: TRBD1
v_gene: TRBV27
CDR3nt: TGTGCCAGCAGGCCGACAGGGGATAGCAATCAGCCCCAGCATTTT
CDR3aa: CASRPTGDSNQPQHF

abundance: .
j_gene: TRBJ1-4
d_gene: .
v_gene: TRBV11-2
CDR3nt: TGTGCCTCCGCGGACAGTAATAATGAAAAACTGTTTTTT
CDR3aa: CASADSNNEKLFF

abundance: .
j_gene: TRBJ2-7
d_gene: TRBD2
v_gene: TRBV7-6
CDR3nt: TGTGCCAGCAGCTTGATGGGTAGGGCGGGAGATTACGAGCAGTACTTC
CDR3aa: CASSLMGRAGDYEQYF

abundance: .
j_gene: TRBJ2-3
d_gene: .
v_gene: TRBV7-9
CDR3nt: TGTGCCAGCAGCTTAGTTATCAGGGGGGTGACAGATACGCAGTATTTT
CDR3aa: CASSLVIRGVTDTQYF

abundance: .
j_gene: TRBJ2-3
d_gene: .
v_gene: TRBV18
CDR3nt: TGTGCCAGCTCGCAAGGGGGGACCACAGATACGCAGTATTTT
CDR3aa: CASSQGGTTDTQYF

abundance: .
j_gene: TRBJ2-1
d_gene: .
v_gene: TRBV7-7
CDR3nt: TGTGCCAGCAGCCCGGGACCGCGCTCCTACAATGAGCAGTTCTTC
CDR3aa: CASSPGPRSYNEQFF

abundance: .
j_gene: TRBJ1-4
d_gene: TRBD1
v_gene: TRBV4-1
CDR3nt: TGCGCCAGCAGCCAAGTTACGACAGGGGGGAGTGAAAAACTGTTTTTT
CDR3aa: CASSQVTTGGSEKLFF

abundance: .
j_gene: TRBJ1-4
d_gene: TRBD1
v_gene: TRBV6-5
CDR3nt: TGTGCCAGCAGTTACCTTGCAGGGGGAAGTGAAAAACTGTTTTTT
CDR3aa: CASSYLAGGSEKLFF

abundance: .
j_gene: TRBJ2-1
d_gene: .
v_gene: TRBV20-1
CDR3nt: TGCAGTGCTAGTCAGGGCAATGAGCAGTTCTTC
CDR3aa: CSASQGNEQFF

abundance: .
j_gene: TRBJ2-7
d_gene: .
v_gene: TRBV28
CDR3nt: TGTGCCAGCACCCGCCAGACCTCCTACGAGCAGTACTTC
CDR3aa: CASTRQTSYEQYF

abundance: .
j_gene: TRBJ2-7
d_gene: .
v_gene: TRBV30
CDR3nt: TGTGCCTGGAGTGTAGAAAGTGCCGCCTACGAGCAGTACTTC
CDR3aa: CAWSVESAAYEQYF

abundance: .
j_gene: TRBJ2-7
d_gene: .
v_gene: TRBV27
CDR3nt: TGTGCCAGCAACGAGGGGGGAGGCCCTAGCTCCTACGAGCAGTACTTC
CDR3aa: CASNEGGGPSSYEQYF

abundance: .
j_gene: TRBJ2-3
d_gene: .
v_gene: TRBV2
CDR3nt: TGTGCCAGCCCTGGGAGGCCCACAGATACGCAGTATTTT
CDR3aa: CASPGRPTDTQYF

abundance: .
j_gene: TRBJ2-2
d_gene: .
v_gene: TRBV2
CDR3nt: TGTGCCAGCCGGGGCCCCGGGGAGCTGTTTTTT
CDR3aa: CASRGPGELFF

abundance: .
j_gene: TRBJ2-1
d_gene: TRBD1
v_gene: TRBV27
CDR3nt: TGTGCCAGCAGTCCGGACAGGGGGCGCTACAATGAGCAGTTCTTC
CDR3aa: CASSPDRGRYNEQFF

abundance: .
j_gene: TRBJ2-3
d_gene: TRBD2
v_gene: TRBV27
CDR3nt: TGTGCCAGCCAAGAGGTAGCGGGAGGGCCAGATACGCAGTATTTT
CDR3aa: CASQEVAGGPDTQYF

abundance: .
j_gene: TRBJ2-1
d_gene: .
v_gene: TRBV4-2
CDR3nt: TGTGCCAGCAGCCAAGATAGAGGGTCCTACAATGAGCAGTTCTTC
CDR3aa: CASSQDRGSYNEQFF

abundance: .
j_gene: TRBJ1-1
d_gene: TRBD1
v_gene: TRBV4-1
CDR3nt: TGCGCCAGCAGCCAACCCGCGGACAGGATGAACACTGAAGCTTTCTTT
CDR3aa: CASSQPADRMNTEAFF

abundance: .
j_gene: TRBJ1-5
d_gene: .
v_gene: TRBV5-6
CDR3nt: TGTGCCAGCAGCTTGGGTGGGGGGCTTAGCAATCAGCCCCAGCATTTT
CDR3aa: CASSLGGGLSNQPQHF

abundance: .
j_gene: TRBJ1-5
d_gene: .
v_gene: TRBV7-2
CDR3nt: TGTGCCAGCAGCTTAAGTAGAAACCAGCCCCAGCATTTT
CDR3aa: CASSLSRNQPQHF

abundance: .
j_gene: TRBJ2-1
d_gene: TRBD2
v_gene: TRBV15
CDR3nt: TGTGCCACCAGCGTCGCCGGGACTAGCGGGAGGAGTGAGCAGTTCTTC
CDR3aa: CATSVAGTSGRSEQFF

abundance: .
j_gene: TRBJ2-1
d_gene: TRBD2
v_gene: TRBV7-9
CDR3nt: TGTGCCAGCAGCCTCCCGAGGGAGGGCCTGGAGCAGTTCTTC
CDR3aa: CASSLPREGLEQFF

abundance: .
j_gene: TRBJ2-1
d_gene: TRBD2
v_gene: TRBV5-1
CDR3nt: TGCGCCAGCAGCTTGGCTCTGGGGACTAGTTTTCATGAGCAGTTCTTC
CDR3aa: CASSLALGTSFHEQFF

abundance: .
j_gene: TRBJ1-1
d_gene: TRBD1
v_gene: TRBV19
CDR3nt: TGTGCCAGTATTCCGGGACAGGGGGCGGGAACTGAAGCTTTCTTT
CDR3aa: CASIPGQGAGTEAFF

abundance: .
j_gene: TRBJ2-3
d_gene: .
v_gene: TRBV2
CDR3nt: TGTGCCAGCAGTGATCCGGGCGGGCCAAGCACAGATACGCAGTATTTT
CDR3aa: CASSDPGGPSTDTQYF

abundance: .
j_gene: TRBJ2-7
d_gene: TRBD2
v_gene: TRBV7-2
CDR3nt: TGTGCCAGCAGCCTAATAGCGGGGGGAGGGTTTGAGGAGCAGTACTTC
CDR3aa: CASSLIAGGGFEEQYF

abundance: .
j_gene: TRBJ2-7
d_gene: .
v_gene: TRBV29-1
CDR3nt: TGCAGCGTTATAGCGGTACACTCCTACGAGCAGTACTTC
CDR3aa: CSVIAVHSYEQYF

abundance: .
j_gene: TRBJ2-7
d_gene: .
v_gene: TRBV4-3
CDR3nt: TGCGCCAGCAGCCAAGATCAAGGCCACGAGCAGTACTTC
CDR3aa: CASSQDQGHEQYF

abundance: .
j_gene: TRBJ2-7
d_gene: .
v_gene: TRBV11-2
CDR3nt: TGTGCCAGCAGCTTAGAGGAAATCTACGAGCAGTACTTC
CDR3aa: CASSLEEIYEQYF

abundance: .
j_gene: TRBJ2-7
d_gene: .
v_gene: TRBV6-1
CDR3nt: TGTGCCAGCAGCGAATGGGGCGCAGGGAAGAGCTACGAGCAGTACTTC
CDR3aa: CASSEWGAGKSYEQYF

abundance: .
j_gene: TRBJ2-6
d_gene: TRBD1
v_gene: TRBV2
CDR3nt: TGTGCCAGCAGCCGGAGTACCGGGACAGAGTACTCTGGGGCCAACGTCCTGACTTTC
CDR3aa: CASSRSTGTEYSGANVLTF

abundance: .
j_gene: TRBJ2-3
d_gene: .
v_gene: TRBV4-3
CDR3nt: TGCGCCAGCAGCGCTGACCGGGGGGATACGCAGTATTTT
CDR3aa: CASSADRGDTQYF

abundance: .
j_gene: TRBJ1-4
d_gene: .
v_gene: TRBV5-1
CDR3nt: TGCGCCAGCAGCTTCGGACAGACTAATAATGAAAAACTGTTTTTT
CDR3aa: CASSFGQTNNEKLFF

abundance: .
j_gene: TRBJ2-7
d_gene: TRBD1
v_gene: TRBV19
CDR3nt: TGTGCCAGTACTACCGGGACAGGAGCCTACGAGCAGTACTTC
CDR3aa: CASTTGTGAYEQYF

abundance: .
j_gene: TRBJ2-7
d_gene: .
v_gene: TRBV27
CDR3nt: TGTGCCAGCAGTTTATCGACTAGCTCCTACGAGCAGTACTTC
CDR3aa: CASSLSTSSYEQYF

abundance: .
j_gene: TRBJ2-1
d_gene: .
v_gene: TRBV1
CDR3nt: TGCACCAGCAGCCAAGACGGGCGGGAAGAAGGTAATGAGCAGTTCTTC
CDR3aa: CTSSQDGREEGNEQFF

abundance: few
j_gene: TRBJ2-5
d_gene: TRBD1
v_gene: TRBV7-9
CDR3nt: TGTGCCAGCAGCGGGACAGTTCAAGAGACCCAGTACTTC
CDR3aa: CASSGTVQETQYF

abundance: .
j_gene: TRBJ2-2
d_gene: TRBD2
v_gene: TRBV11-2
CDR3nt: TGTGCCAGCACCCCACTAGCGGGAGGCCCGTCCGGGGAGCTGTTTTTT
CDR3aa: CASTPLAGGPSGELFF

abundance: .
j_gene: TRBJ2-7
d_gene: .
v_gene: TRBV28
CDR3nt: TGTGCCAGCACGTCCGACGAGCAGTACTTC
CDR3aa: CASTSDEQYF

abundance: .
j_gene: TRBJ2-4
d_gene: .
v_gene: TRBV4-2
CDR3nt: TGTGCCAGCAGCCAAGAGGGCCAAAACATTCAGTACTTC
CDR3aa: CASSQEGQNIQYF

abundance: .
j_gene: TRBJ2-7
d_gene: .
v_gene: TRBV10-2
CDR3nt: TGCGCCAGCAAAGACCTCGGGGAGCAGTACTTC
CDR3aa: CASKDLGEQYF

abundance: .
j_gene: TRBJ2-2
d_gene: .
v_gene: TRBV4-3
CDR3nt: TGCGCCAGCAGCCAAGATCGTAAGGGGAACGGGGAGCTGTTTTTT
CDR3aa: CASSQDRKGNGELFF

abundance: once
j_gene: TRBJ2-2
d_gene: .
v_gene: TRBV5-5
CDR3nt: TGTGCCAGCAGCTTGGCTGTTCGGGGCCGGGACACCGGGGAGCTGTTTTTT
CDR3aa: CASSLAVRGRDTGELFF

abundance: .
j_gene: TRBJ2-3
d_gene: TRBD2
v_gene: TRBV4-1
CDR3nt: TGCGCCAGCAGCCAAGATTCGGGGACTCGACTAGCCGGCACAGATACGCAGTATTTT
CDR3aa: CASSQDSGTRLAGTDTQYF

abundance: .
j_gene: TRBJ2-7
d_gene: TRBD2
v_gene: TRBV29-1
CDR3nt: TGCAGCGTTTGGGAGGGAAATGGCTACGAGCAGTACTTC
CDR3aa: CSVWEGNGYEQYF